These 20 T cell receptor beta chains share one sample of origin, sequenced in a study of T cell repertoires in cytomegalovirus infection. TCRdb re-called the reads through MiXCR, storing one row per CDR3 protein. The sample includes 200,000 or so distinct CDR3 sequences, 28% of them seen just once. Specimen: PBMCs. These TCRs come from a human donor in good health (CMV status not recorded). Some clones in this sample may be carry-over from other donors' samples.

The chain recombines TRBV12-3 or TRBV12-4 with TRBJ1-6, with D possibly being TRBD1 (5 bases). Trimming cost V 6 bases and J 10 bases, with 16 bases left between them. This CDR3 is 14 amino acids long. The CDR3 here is CASSTGPSGSPLHF. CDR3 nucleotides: TGTGCCAGCAGCACCGGGCCCTCAGGGTCACCCCTCCACTTT.

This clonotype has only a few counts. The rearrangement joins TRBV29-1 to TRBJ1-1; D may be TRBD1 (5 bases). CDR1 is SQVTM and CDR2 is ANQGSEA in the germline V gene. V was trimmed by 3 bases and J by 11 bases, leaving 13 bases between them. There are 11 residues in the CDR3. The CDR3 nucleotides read TGCAGCGTTGAGGTGATCGGGACGGCTTTCTTT. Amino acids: CSVEVIGTAFF.

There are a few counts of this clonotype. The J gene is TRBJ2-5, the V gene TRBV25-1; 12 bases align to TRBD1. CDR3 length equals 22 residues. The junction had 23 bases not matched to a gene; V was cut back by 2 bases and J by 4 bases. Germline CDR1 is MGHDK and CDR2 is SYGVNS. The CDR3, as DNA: TGTGCCAGCAGTGAACTGGGACAGGGGGCGCGAGGCGGAAGGAGAGGGGGAGAGACCCAGTACTTC. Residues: CASSELGQGARGGRRGGETQYF.

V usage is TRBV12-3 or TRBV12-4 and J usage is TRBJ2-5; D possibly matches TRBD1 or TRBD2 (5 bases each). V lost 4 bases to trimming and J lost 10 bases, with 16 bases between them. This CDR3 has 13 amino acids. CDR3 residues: CASSWDGKQDQYF. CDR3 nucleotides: TGTGCCAGCAGTTGGGACGGGAAGCAGGACCAGTACTTC.

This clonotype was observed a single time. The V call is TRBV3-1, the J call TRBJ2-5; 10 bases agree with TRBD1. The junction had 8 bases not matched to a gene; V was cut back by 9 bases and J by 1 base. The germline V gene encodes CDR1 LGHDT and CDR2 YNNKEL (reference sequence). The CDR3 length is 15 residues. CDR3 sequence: CASKKGQGFQETQYF. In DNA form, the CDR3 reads TGTGCCAGTAAGAAGGGACAGGGGTTCCAAGAGACCCAGTACTTC.

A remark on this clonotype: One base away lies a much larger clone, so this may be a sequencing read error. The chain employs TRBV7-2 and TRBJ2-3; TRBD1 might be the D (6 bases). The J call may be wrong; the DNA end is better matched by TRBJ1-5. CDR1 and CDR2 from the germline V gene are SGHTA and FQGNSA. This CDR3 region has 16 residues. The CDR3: CASSLFQGLGTDTQHF. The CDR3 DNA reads TGTGCCAGCAGCTTATTTCAGGGGCTGGGAACAGATACGCAGCATTTT.

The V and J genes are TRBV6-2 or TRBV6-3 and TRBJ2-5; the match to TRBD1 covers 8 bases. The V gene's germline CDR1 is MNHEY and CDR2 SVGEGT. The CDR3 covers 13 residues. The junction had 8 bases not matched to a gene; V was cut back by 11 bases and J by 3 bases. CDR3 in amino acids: CAGSLTGEETQYF. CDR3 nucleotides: TGTGCCGGATCCTTGACAGGGGAAGAGACCCAGTACTTC.

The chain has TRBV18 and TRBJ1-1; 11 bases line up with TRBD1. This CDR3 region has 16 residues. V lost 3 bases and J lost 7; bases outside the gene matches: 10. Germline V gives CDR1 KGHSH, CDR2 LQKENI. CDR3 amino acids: CASSPTRGQGALEAFF. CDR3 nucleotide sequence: TGTGCCAGCTCACCTACACGTGGACAGGGGGCTCTTGAAGCTTTCTTT.

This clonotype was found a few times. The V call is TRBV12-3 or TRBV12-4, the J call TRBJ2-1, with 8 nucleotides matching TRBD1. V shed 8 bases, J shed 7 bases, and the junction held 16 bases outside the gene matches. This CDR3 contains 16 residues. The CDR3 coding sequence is TGTGCCAGCCACCCCGGTCCAGGACAGGGAAAAAATGAGCAGTTCTTC. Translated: CASHPGPGQGKNEQFF.

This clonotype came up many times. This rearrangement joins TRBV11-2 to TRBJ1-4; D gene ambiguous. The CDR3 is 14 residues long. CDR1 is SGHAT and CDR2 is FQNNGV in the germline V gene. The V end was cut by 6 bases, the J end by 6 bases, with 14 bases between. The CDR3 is CASRGRASDEKLFF. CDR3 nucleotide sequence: TGTGCCAGCAGAGGACGGGCGAGTGATGAAAAACTGTTTTTT.

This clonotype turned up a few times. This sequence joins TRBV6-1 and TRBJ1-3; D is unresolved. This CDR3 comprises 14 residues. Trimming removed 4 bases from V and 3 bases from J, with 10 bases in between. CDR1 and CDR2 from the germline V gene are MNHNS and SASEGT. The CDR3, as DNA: TGTGCCAGCAGTGGAACAGTGAATGGAAACACCATATATTTT. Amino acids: CASSGTVNGNTIYF.

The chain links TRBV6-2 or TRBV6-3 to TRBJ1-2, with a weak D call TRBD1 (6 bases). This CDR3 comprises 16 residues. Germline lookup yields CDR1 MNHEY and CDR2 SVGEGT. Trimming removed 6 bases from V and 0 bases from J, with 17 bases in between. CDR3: CASRSLLWGPNYGYTF. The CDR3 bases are TGTGCCAGCAGATCCCTCCTGTGGGGGCCTAACTATGGCTACACCTTC.

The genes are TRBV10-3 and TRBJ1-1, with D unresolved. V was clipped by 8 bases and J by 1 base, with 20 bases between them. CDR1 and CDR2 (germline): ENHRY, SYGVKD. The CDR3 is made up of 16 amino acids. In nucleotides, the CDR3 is TGTGCCATCCGCCCAGCCGGTGGCAGGTCGAACACTGAAGCTTTCTTT. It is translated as CAIRPAGGRSNTEAFF.

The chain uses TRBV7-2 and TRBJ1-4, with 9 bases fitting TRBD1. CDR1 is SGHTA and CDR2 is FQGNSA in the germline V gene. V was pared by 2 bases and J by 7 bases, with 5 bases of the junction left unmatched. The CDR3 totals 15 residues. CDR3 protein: CASSLRTGESEKLFF. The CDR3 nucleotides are TGTGCCAGCAGCTTAAGGACAGGGGAAAGTGAAAAACTGTTTTTT.

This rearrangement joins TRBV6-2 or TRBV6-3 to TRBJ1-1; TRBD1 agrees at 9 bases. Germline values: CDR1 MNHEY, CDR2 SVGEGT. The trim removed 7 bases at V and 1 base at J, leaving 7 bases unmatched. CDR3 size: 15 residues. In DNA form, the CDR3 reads TGTGCCAGCACCTTACCGGGACAGGGGAACACTGAAGCTTTCTTT. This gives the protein CASTLPGQGNTEAFF.

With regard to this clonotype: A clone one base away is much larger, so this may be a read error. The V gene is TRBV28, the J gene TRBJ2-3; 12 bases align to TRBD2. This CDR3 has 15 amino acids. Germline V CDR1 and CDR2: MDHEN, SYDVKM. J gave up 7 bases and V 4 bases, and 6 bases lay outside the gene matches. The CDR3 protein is CASSSLAGGMNTQYF. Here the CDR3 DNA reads TGTGCCAGCAGTTCCCTAGCGGGGGGGATGAATACGCAGTATTTT.

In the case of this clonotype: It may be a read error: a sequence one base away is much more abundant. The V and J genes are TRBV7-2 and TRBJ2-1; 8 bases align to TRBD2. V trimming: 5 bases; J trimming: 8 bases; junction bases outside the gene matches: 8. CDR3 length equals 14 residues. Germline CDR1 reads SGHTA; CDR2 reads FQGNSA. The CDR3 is CASSIQTGGDEQFF. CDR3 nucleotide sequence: TGTGCCAGCAGCATCCAGACGGGAGGGGATGAGCAGTTCTTC.

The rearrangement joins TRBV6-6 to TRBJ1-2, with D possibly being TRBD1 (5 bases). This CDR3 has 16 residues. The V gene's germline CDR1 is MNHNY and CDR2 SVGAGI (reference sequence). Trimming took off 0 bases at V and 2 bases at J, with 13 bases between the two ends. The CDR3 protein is CASSYSRDSENYGYTF. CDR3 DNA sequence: TGTGCCAGCAGTTACTCGAGAGACAGCGAGAACTATGGCTACACCTTC.

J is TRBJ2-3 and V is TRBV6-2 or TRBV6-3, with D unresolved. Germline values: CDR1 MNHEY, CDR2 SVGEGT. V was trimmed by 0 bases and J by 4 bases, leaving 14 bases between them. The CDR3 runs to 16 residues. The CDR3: CASSYSKAREADTQYF. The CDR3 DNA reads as TGTGCCAGCAGTTACTCGAAAGCCCGAGAGGCAGATACGCAGTATTTT.

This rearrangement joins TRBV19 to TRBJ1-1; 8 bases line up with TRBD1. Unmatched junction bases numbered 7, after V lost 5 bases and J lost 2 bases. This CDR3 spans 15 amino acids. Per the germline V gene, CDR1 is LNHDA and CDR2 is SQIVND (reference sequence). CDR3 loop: CASSLSGTGNTEAFF. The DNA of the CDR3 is TGTGCCAGTAGTCTTTCCGGGACAGGAAACACTGAAGCTTTCTTT.